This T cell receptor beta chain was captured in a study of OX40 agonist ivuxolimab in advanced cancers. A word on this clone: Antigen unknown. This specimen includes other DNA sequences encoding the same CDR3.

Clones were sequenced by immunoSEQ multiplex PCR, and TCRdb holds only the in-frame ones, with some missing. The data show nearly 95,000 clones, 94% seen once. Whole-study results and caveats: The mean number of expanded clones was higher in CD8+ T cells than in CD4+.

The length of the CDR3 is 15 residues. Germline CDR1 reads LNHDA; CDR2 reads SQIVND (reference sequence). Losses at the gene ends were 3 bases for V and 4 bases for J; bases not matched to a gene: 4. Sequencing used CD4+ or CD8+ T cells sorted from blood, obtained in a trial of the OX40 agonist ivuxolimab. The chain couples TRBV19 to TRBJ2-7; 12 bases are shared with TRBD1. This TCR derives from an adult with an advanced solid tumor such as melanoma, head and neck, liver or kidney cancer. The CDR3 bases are TGTGCCAGTAGTATTGCGGGACAGGGGGCGTACGAGCAGTACTTC. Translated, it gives CASSIAGQGAYEQYF.